This T cell receptor (beta chain) derives from a study of monozygotic twins with inflammatory bowel disease. Blood (2.5 ml) was collected from every donor individually. Worth noting for this clonotype: As yet, its antigen is unknown.

Template switching added UMIs carrying a 6-nucleotide sample barcode. Following a re-call of the 5' RACE reads, TCRdb has one entry per CDR3 protein and lacks DNA. The sample features roughly 100,000 distinct CDR3 sequences, with 1.5% to 2% in its top ten. Germline V lookup: CDR1 MNHNS, CDR2 SASEGT. CDR3 length: 13 residues. Regarding the study as a whole: No one strong IBD-associated signal or clonotype was supported. Fewer shared clonotypes with others were found in IBD patients than in healthy twins, especially with disease activity.

The TCR comes from a human donor with ulcerative colitis or Crohn's disease, or a healthy co-twin of an affected twin (not recorded which). What was sequenced was blood. The rearrangement links TRBV6-1 to TRBJ2-2; the TCRdb call, TRBD2, lacks DNA for checking. The chain's CDR3 is CAGGTTGTGELFF.